These 27 T cell receptor beta chains were sequenced from one sample in a study of T cell repertoires in cytomegalovirus infection. No antigen has been identified for these receptors. TCRdb re-analysed the reads in MiXCR, keeping a single row per CDR3 protein. The data hold about 920,000 distinct CDR3 sequences, with roughly 31% observed a single time. Sequencing used cultured CD8+ T cells from PBMCs, obtained from culture after CMV antigen stimulation. The receptors originated from a human donor in good health (CMV status not recorded). Some clones in this sample may be carry-over from other donors' samples.

This clonotype has a count of ten or more. This rearrangement joins TRBV6-5 to TRBJ2-7; TRBD1 agrees at 10 bases. The germline V gene has CDR1 MNHEY and CDR2 SVGAGI. J was trimmed by 0 bases and V by 6 bases; bases with no gene match: 5. CDR3 length equals 15 residues. CDR3 amino acids: CASSSGTGVSYEQYF. The CDR3 nucleotides are TGTGCCAGCAGCTCCGGGACAGGGGTCTCCTACGAGCAGTACTTC.

There are a few counts of this clonotype. The chain couples TRBV12-3 or TRBV12-4 to TRBJ1-3; D is uncertain. The CDR3 sequence is 16 residues long. Trimming removed 3 bases from V and 4 bases from J, with 16 bases in between. CDR3 nucleotide sequence: TGTGCCAGCAGTTTCGTGGGCCCCGCGGGAGGAAACACCATATATTTT. It codes for CASSFVGPAGGNTIYF.

For this clonotype: The germline gene is not matched at one end of the junction; a read error may be the cause. The V gene is TRBV7-6, the J gene TRBJ1-3; no definite D call. The CDR3 has 13 amino acids. Germline assignment: CDR1 SGHVS and CDR2 FNYEAQ. The CDR3: CASSLGRGNTIYF. CDR3 in DNA: TGTGCTAGCAGCTTAGGACGGGGAAACACCATATATTTT.

This clonotype was found once. J is TRBJ2-2 and V is TRBV27; D unresolved. This CDR3 comprises 14 residues. With 1 base removed from V and 3 bases from J, the gap between germline ends came to 6 bases. CDR1 and CDR2 from the germline V gene are MNHEY and SMNVEV (reference sequence). CDR3 bases: TGTGCCAGCAGTTTATACGCCGACACCGGGGAGCTGTTTTTT. Its protein is CASSLYADTGELFF.

Only a few counts were recorded for this clonotype. This chain uses TRBV7-9 with TRBJ2-2; 8 bases align to TRBD1. CDR1 and CDR2 (germline): SEHNR, FQNEAQ (reference sequence). The CDR3 has 14 amino acids. Losses at the gene ends were 10 bases for V and 5 bases for J; bases not matched to a gene: 9. CDR3 in DNA: TGTGCCATCCAGGACAGGGTAGAAACCGGGGAGCTGTTTTTT. Its translation is CAIQDRVETGELFF.

This clonotype has a count of ten or more. J is TRBJ2-7 and V is TRBV7-8; the D is unclear. V shed 7 bases and J shed 6 bases, with 22 bases lying between them. CDR3 length equals 15 residues. Germline assignment: CDR1 SGHVS and CDR2 FQNEAQ. This CDR3 is CASTPGRSTFPEQYF. CDR3 coding DNA: TGTGCCAGCACCCCCGGACGGTCCACCTTCCCCGAGCAGTACTTC. The full variable domain, its missing parts supplied by reference TRBV7-8 and TRBJ2-7, is GAGVSQSPRYKVAKRGQDVALRCDPISGHVSLFWYQQALGQGPEFLTYFQNEAQLDKSGLPSDRFFAERPEGSVSTLKIQRTQQEDSAVYLCASTPGRSTFPEQYFGPGTRLTVT.

The chain recombines TRBV7-6 with TRBJ1-5; D gene unclear. The CDR3 has 15 amino acids. The ends were cut back, 5 bases at V and 7 bases at J, with 18 bases in the middle. Germline assignment: CDR1 SGHVS and CDR2 FNYEAQ. CDR3 protein: CASSPSPGLGQPQHF. The CDR3 bases are TGTGCCAGCAGCCCTAGCCCGGGCTTGGGGCAGCCCCAGCATTTT.

The chain combines TRBV7-6 with TRBJ1-5, with D unclear. Per the germline V gene, CDR1 is SGHVS and CDR2 is FNYEAQ. The CDR3 runs to 14 residues. Trimming pared 5 bases from V and 2 bases from J, leaving 10 bases between. CDR3 sequence: CASSGRDGNQPQHF. CDR3 coding DNA: TGTGCCAGCAGCGGAAGGGATGGCAATCAGCCCCAGCATTTT.

The V call is TRBV28, the J call TRBJ1-1; unclear D gene. V was cut by 2 bases and J by 1 base, with 8 bases left in between. Per germline, CDR1 MDHEN and CDR2 SYDVKM. CDR3 size: 14 residues. The CDR3 spells CASSLLLENTEAFF. Here the CDR3 DNA reads TGTGCCAGCAGTTTACTCCTCGAGAACACTGAAGCTTTCTTT.

The chain couples TRBV3-1 to TRBJ2-1, with 10 bases that match TRBD1. The CDR3 is 16 residues long. CDR1 and CDR2 (germline): LGHDT, YNNKEL (reference sequence). Trimming cost V 4 bases and J 6 bases; bases outside gene matches: 9. This chain's CDR3 is CASSPTGTGAFNEQFF. The CDR3 nucleotides read TGTGCCAGCAGCCCTACCGGGACAGGGGCGTTCAATGAGCAGTTCTTC.

The sample holds many counts of this clonotype. This rearrangement joins TRBV7-2 to TRBJ2-1, with 9 bases identical to TRBD2. J was trimmed by 6 bases and V by 4 bases; bases with no gene match: 7. Germline-derived CDR1 and CDR2 are SGHTA and FQGNSA. There are 15 residues in the CDR3. CDR3 sequence (DNA): TGTGCCAGCAGCTCTCGAGGACTAGCGACCAATGAGCAGTTCTTC. Its translation: CASSSRGLATNEQFF. Filled out from reference TRBV7-2 and TRBJ2-1, the complete variable domain reads GAGVSQSPSNKVTEKGKDVELRCDPISGHTALYWYRQSLGQGLEFLIYFQGNSAPDKSGLPSDRFSAERTGGSVSTLTIQRTQQEDSAVYLCASSSRGLATNEQFFGPGTRLTVL.

The rearrangement joins TRBV7-9 to TRBJ2-2; the D gene could be TRBD1 or TRBD2 (5 bases each). CDR1 is SEHNR, CDR2 FQNEAQ, per germline (reference sequence). V dropped 4 bases and J dropped 0 bases, with 15 bases sitting between them. The CDR3 extends over 17 amino acids. The CDR3, as DNA: TGTGCCAGCAGCTCAAACCGGGACCCCCCGAACACCGGGGAGCTGTTTTTT. It translates to CASSSNRDPPNTGELFF.

The table lists this clonotype with many counts. The rearrangement joins TRBV7-9 to TRBJ1-1; a possible D gene is TRBD1 (6 bases). Looked up from germline, CDR1 is SEHNR and CDR2 is FQNEAQ (reference sequence). The CDR3 has 14 amino acids. V lost 8 bases, J lost 3 bases, and 16 bases lay in between. Here the CDR3 reads CASGRGAADTEAFF. CDR3 in DNA: TGTGCCAGCGGCCGGGGGGCCGCGGACACTGAAGCTTTCTTT.

This clonotype was counted at least ten times. The rearrangement uses TRBV4-1 and TRBJ2-2; D unclear. From germline, CDR1 is MGHRA and CDR2 YSYEKL. The CDR3 is 13 residues long. Trimming took off 3 bases at V and 5 bases at J, with 7 bases between the two ends. The CDR3 region is CASSHKSTGELFF. CDR3 DNA sequence: TGCGCCAGCAGCCACAAGAGTACCGGGGAGCTGTTTTTT.

The rearrangement links TRBV29-1 to TRBJ2-3; 8 bases align to TRBD2. CDR1 is SQVTM and CDR2 is ANQGSEA in the germline V gene. The CDR3 extends over 13 amino acids. V dropped 6 bases and J dropped 6; count of bases not matched to a gene: 8. The CDR3 nucleotides read TGCAGCGTATTAGCGGGACTCACTGATACGCAGTATTTT. It translates to CSVLAGLTDTQYF.

This clonotype was seen only a few times. The J gene is TRBJ2-3, the V gene TRBV4-1; D perhaps matches TRBD2 (6 bases). The germline gives CDR1 MGHRA, CDR2 YSYEKL. Trimming pared 4 bases from V and 4 bases from J, leaving 9 bases between. The CDR3 loop spans 13 amino acids. The CDR3 nucleotides read TGCGCCAGCAGCCGGGAGGTGGCAGATACGCAGTATTTT. This sequence encodes CASSREVADTQYF.

This clonotype was detected a few times. V is TRBV6-5 and J is TRBJ2-1; D is unclear. The ends were cut back, 0 bases at V and 1 base at J, with 7 bases in the middle. The CDR3 is 15 residues long. Germline assignment: CDR1 MNHEY and CDR2 SVGAGI. As DNA, the CDR3 is TGTGCCAGCAGTTACTCTGGCCTTTCCTACAATGAGCAGTTCTTC. Translating gives CASSYSGLSYNEQFF.

This clonotype was seen only a few times. The gene calls are TRBV5-8 and TRBJ2-1; D may correspond to TRBD1 or TRBD2 (5 bases each). The germline gives CDR1 SGHTS, CDR2 YDEGEE. V was clipped by 4 bases and J by 0 bases, with 14 bases between them. The CDR3 has 16 amino acids. CDR3 nucleotides: TGTGCCAGCAGCCCCGACAGAGACTACTCCTACAATGAGCAGTTCTTC. This codes for CASSPDRDYSYNEQFF.

This clonotype has just a few counts. The J gene is TRBJ2-7, the V gene TRBV10-3, with 9 bases identical to TRBD1. CDR1 is ENHRY and CDR2 is SYGVKD in the germline V gene. Trimming took 6 bases from V and 1 from J; bases not matched to a gene: 10. The CDR3 loop spans 16 amino acids. The CDR3 region has the DNA TGTGCCATCAGCGACGGGGGGACAGGGTCATCCTACGAGCAGTACGTC. Translation: CAISDGGTGSSYEQYV.

This clonotype was detected a few times. This chain connects TRBV6-2 or TRBV6-3 to TRBJ2-1; TRBD1 aligns across 7 bases. CDR3 length equals 18 residues. Trimming removed 2 bases from V and 0 bases from J; junction bases left unmatched: 10. CDR1 and CDR2 (germline): MNHEY, SVGEGT. The CDR3 region is CASSYTYTGDSSYNEQFF. The CDR3, as DNA: TGTGCCAGCAGTTACACCTACACAGGGGATAGCTCCTACAATGAGCAGTTCTTC.

V and J are TRBV10-3 and TRBJ1-3; unclear D gene. CDR1 is ENHRY and CDR2 is SYGVKD in the germline V gene. V lost 8 bases and J 0 bases, leaving 14 bases between the germline ends. The CDR3 has 15 residues. Here the CDR3 reads CAIVTDRASGNTIYF. The CDR3 bases are TGTGCCATCGTAACGGACCGCGCCTCTGGAAACACCATATATTTT.

The chain couples TRBV7-2 to TRBJ2-7; 7 bases align to TRBD1. The germline gives CDR1 SGHTA, CDR2 FQGNSA. The ends lost 7 bases at V and 6 bases at J; junction bases unmatched: 6. The CDR3 runs 12 residues. CDR3 amino acids: CASTDRVREQYF. DNA of the CDR3: TGTGCCAGCACCGACAGGGTACGCGAGCAGTACTTC. The complete variable domain, with remaining parts taken from reference TRBV7-2 and TRBJ2-7, reads GAGVSQSPSNKVTEKGKDVELRCDPISGHTALYWYRQSLGQGLEFLIYFQGNSAPDKSGLPSDRFSAERTGGSVSTLTIQRTQQEDSAVYLCASTDRVREQYFGPGTRLTVT.

This clonotype was counted only a few times. The V call is TRBV6-2 or TRBV6-3, the J call TRBJ2-1, with 10 bases that match TRBD2. V was pared by 2 bases and J by 2 bases, with 12 bases of the junction left unmatched. CDR3 length: 19 residues. Germline V CDR1 and CDR2: MNHEY, SVGEGT. The CDR3 coding sequence is TGTGCCAGCAGTTACCCCACTTTCATAGCGGGGGGTCCCTACAATGAGCAGTTCTTC. Protein: CASSYPTFIAGGPYNEQFF.

The gene calls are TRBV15 and TRBJ1-2; 8 bases line up with TRBD1. Germline V lookup: CDR1 LNHNV, CDR2 YYDKDF (reference sequence). CDR3 length: 14 amino acids. The V segment lost 8 bases and the J segment 8 bases; nucleotides outside the gene matches: 13. The CDR3 nucleotides are TGTGCCACCTACACAGGGGGAGAATTAGGAGGCTACACCTTC. Protein: CATYTGGELGGYTF.

V usage is TRBV6-1 and J usage is TRBJ2-5, with D perhaps being TRBD1 or TRBD2 (5 bases each). CDR1 and CDR2 from the germline V gene are MNHNS and SASEGT. V was pared by 6 bases and J by 4 bases, with 18 bases between. The CDR3 spans 15 residues. CDR3 residues: CASSHRQYGGETQYF. The CDR3 DNA sequence: TGTGCCAGCAGCCATAGACAGTATGGGGGAGAGACCCAGTACTTC.

The chain carries TRBV7-9 and TRBJ1-6, with unresolved D. Germline V lookup: CDR1 SEHNR, CDR2 FQNEAQ (reference sequence). The length of the CDR3 is 13 residues. The V end was cut by 1 base, the J end by 10 bases, with 8 bases between. This chain's CDR3 is CASSLEGESPLHF. The DNA of the CDR3 is TGTGCCAGCAGCTTAGAGGGCGAATCACCCCTCCACTTT.

The chain is built from TRBV19 and TRBJ1-1; D call uncertain. V was cut by 8 bases and J by 1 base, with 26 bases left in between. The CDR3 runs to 18 residues. CDR1 LNHDA and CDR2 SQIVND come from the germline V gene (reference sequence). CDR3 sequence reads: CASLNPRQALEGNTEAFF. The CDR3 DNA sequence: TGTGCCAGTCTCAATCCCCGGCAGGCCCTCGAGGGGAACACTGAAGCTTTCTTT. The whole variable domain, filled in from reference TRBV19 and TRBJ1-1, reads DGGITQSPKYLFRKEGQNVTLSCEQNLNHDAMYWYRQDPGQGLRLIYYSQIVNDFQKGDIAEGYSVSREKKESFPLTVTSAQKNPTAFYLCASLNPRQALEGNTEAFFGQGTRLTVV.